This TCR beta chain was recovered during a study of radiation and T cells in renal cell carcinoma. Sample time point: blood 4 weeks post-SBRT, at nephrectomy. Treatment meaning: 15 Gy SBRT to primary tumor, nephrectomy 4 weeks later. TCRdb keeps only in-frame clones here, not all; method: immunoSEQ multiplex PCR. Of just under 150,000 clones listed, approximately 86% are singletons. Trimming removed 9 bases at V and 4 bases at J, with 17 bases between. Germline CDR1 reads SGHRS; CDR2 reads YFSETQ. This CDR3 has 14 residues. The chain combines TRBV5-1 with TRBJ2-1; D could derive from TRBD1 or TRBD2 (5 bases each). The TCR comes from a woman between 45 and 60 years old with renal cell carcinoma. The sequencing here drew on blood, taken from a patient whose treatment included radiotherapy and nephrectomy. CDR3 DNA sequence: TGCGCCACCACAACCGGGACGGATTACAATGAGCAGTTCTTC. Translated, it gives CATTTGTDYNEQFF.